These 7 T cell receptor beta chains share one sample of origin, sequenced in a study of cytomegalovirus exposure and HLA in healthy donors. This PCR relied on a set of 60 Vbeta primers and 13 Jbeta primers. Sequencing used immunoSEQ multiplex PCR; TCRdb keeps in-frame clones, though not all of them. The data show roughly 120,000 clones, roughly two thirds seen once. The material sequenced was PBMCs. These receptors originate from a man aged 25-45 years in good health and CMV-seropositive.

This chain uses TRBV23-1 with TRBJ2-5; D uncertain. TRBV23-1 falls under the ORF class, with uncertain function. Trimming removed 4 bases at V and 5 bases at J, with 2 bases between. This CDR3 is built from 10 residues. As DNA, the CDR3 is TGCGCCAGCAGTCCTGAGACCCAGTACTTC. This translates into CASSPETQYF.

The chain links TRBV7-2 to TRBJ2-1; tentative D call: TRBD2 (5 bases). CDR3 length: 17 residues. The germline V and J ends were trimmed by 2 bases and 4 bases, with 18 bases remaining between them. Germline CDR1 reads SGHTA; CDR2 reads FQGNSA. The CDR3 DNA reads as TGTGCCAGCAGCTTAAAGGTTGGGTTAGCGCTTTACAATGAGCAGTTCTTC. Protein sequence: CASSLKVGLALYNEQFF. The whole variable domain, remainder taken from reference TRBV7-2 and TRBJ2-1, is GAGVSQSPSNKVTEKGKDVELRCDPISGHTALYWYRQSLGQGLEFLIYFQGNSAPDKSGLPSDRFSAERTGGSVSTLTIQRTQQEDSAVYLCASSLKVGLALYNEQFFGPGTRLTVL.

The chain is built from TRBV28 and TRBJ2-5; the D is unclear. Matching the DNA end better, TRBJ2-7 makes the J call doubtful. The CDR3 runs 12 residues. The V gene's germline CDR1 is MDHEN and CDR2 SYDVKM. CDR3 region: CASSSLSNEQYF. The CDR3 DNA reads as TGTGCCAGCAGTTCACTCTCGAACGAGCAGTACTTC.

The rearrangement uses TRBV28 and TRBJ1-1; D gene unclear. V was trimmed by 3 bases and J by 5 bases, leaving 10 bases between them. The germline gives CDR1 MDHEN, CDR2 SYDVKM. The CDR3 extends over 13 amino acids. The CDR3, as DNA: TGTGCCAGCAGTTTGGAGACGTGGACTGAAGCTTTCTTT. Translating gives CASSLETWTEAFF. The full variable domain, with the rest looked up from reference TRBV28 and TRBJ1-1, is DVKVTQSSRYLVKRTGEKVFLECVQDMDHENMFWYRQDPGLGLRLIYFSYDVKMKEKGDIPEGYSVSREKKERFSLILESASTNQTSMYLCASSLETWTEAFFGQGTRLTVV.

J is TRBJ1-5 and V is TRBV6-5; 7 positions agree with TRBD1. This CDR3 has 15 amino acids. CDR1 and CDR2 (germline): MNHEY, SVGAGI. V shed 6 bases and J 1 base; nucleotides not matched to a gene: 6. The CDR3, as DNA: TGTGCCAGCAGGCAATTGACAGGGAGCAATCAGCCCCAGCATTTT. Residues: CASRQLTGSNQPQHF.

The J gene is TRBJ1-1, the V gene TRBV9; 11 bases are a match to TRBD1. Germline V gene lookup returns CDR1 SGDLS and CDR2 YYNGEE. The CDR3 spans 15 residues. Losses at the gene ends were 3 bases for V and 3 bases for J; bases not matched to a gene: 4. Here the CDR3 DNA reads TGTGCCAGCAGCGAATCGGGACAGGGGGACACTGAAGCTTTCTTT. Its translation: CASSESGQGDTEAFF.

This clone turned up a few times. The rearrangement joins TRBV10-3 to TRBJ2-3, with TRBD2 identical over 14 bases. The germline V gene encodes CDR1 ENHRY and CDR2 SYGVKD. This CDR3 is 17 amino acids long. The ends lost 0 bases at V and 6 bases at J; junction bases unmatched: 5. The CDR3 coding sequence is TGTGCCATCAGTGAGTCAAAGACTAGCGGGAGGGCGGATACGCAGTATTTT. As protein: CAISESKTSGRADTQYF.